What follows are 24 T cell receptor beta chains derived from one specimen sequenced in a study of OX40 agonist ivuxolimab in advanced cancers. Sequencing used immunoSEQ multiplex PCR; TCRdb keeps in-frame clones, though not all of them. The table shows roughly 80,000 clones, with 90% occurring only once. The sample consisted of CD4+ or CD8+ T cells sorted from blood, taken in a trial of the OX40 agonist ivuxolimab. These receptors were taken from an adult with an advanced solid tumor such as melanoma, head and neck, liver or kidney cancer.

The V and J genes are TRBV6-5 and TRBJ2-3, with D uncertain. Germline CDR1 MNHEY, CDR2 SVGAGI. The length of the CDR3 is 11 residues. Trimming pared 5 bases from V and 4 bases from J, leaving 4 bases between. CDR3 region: CASSHADTQYF. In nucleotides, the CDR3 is TGTGCCAGCAGTCATGCAGATACGCAGTATTTT.

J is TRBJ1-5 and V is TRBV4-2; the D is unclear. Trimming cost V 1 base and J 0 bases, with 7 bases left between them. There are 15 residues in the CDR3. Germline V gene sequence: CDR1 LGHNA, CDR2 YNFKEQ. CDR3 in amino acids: CASSQGEGSNQPQHF. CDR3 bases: TGTGCCAGCAGCCAAGGGGAGGGTAGCAATCAGCCCCAGCATTTT.

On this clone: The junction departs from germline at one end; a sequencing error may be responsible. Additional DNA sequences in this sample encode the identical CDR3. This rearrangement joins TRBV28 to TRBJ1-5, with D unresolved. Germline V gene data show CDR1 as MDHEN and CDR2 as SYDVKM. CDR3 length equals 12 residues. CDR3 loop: CASSLGYQPQHF. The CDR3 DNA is TGCGCCAGCAGTTTGGGATATCAGCCCCAGCATTTT.

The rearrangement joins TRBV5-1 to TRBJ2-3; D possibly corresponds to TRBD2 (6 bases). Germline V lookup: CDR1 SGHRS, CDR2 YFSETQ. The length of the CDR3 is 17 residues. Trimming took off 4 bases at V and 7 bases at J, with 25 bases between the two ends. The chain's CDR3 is CASSPGSEYTGVNTQYF. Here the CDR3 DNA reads TGCGCCAGCAGCCCGGGGAGTGAATATACGGGAGTTAATACGCAGTATTTT. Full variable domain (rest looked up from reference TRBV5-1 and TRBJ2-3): KAGVTQTPRYLIKTRGQQVTLSCSPISGHRSVSWYQQTPGQGLQFLFEYFSETQRNKGNFPGRFSGRQFSNSRSEMNVSTLELGDSALYLCASSPGSEYTGVNTQYFGPGTRLTVL.

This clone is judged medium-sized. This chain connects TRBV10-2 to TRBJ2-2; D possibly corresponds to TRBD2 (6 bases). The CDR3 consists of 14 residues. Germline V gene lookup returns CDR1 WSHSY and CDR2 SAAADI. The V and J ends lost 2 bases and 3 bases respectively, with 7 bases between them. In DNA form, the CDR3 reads TGCGCCAGCAGTGAGAGGAGGGACACCGGGGAGCTGTTTTTT. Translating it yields CASSERRDTGELFF.

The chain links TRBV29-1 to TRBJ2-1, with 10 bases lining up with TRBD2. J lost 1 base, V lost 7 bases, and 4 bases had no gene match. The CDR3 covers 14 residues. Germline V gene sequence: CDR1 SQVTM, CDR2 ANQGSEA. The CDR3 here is CSAGLAESYNEQFF. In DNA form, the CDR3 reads TGCAGCGCCGGACTAGCGGAGTCCTACAATGAGCAGTTCTTC.

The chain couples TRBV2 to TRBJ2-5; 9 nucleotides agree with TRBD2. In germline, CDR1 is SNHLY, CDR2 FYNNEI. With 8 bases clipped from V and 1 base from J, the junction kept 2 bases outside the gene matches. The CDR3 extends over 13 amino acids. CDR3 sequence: CASRREGQETQYF. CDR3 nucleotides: TGTGCCAGCCGGCGGGAGGGCCAAGAGACCCAGTACTTC. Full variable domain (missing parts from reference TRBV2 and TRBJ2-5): EPEVTQTPSHQVTQMGQEVILRCVPISNHLYFYWYRQILGQKVEFLVSFYNNEISEKSEIFDDQFSVERPDGSNFTLKIRSTKLEDSAMYFCASRREGQETQYFGPGTRLLVL.

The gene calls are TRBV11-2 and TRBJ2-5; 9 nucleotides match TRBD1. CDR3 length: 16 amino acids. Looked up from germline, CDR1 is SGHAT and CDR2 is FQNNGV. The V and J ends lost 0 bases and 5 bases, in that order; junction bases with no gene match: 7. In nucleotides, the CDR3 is TGTGCCAGCAGCTTAGAGCTCGGGACAGGGAGGGAGACCCAGTACTTC. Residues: CASSLELGTGRETQYF.

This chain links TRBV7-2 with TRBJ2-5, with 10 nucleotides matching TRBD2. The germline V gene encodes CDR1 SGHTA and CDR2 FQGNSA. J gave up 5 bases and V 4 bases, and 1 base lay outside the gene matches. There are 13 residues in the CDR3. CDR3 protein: CASSWGLAETQYF. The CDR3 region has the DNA TGTGCCAGCAGCTGGGGACTAGCGGAGACCCAGTACTTC.

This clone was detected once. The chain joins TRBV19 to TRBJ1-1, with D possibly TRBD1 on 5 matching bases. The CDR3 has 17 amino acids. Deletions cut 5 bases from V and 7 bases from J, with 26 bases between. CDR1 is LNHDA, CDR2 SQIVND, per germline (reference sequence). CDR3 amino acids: CASSLKPQLDSLLEAFF. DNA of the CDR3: TGTGCCAGTAGTTTAAAACCCCAACTCGACAGCCTCCTTGAAGCTTTCTTT.

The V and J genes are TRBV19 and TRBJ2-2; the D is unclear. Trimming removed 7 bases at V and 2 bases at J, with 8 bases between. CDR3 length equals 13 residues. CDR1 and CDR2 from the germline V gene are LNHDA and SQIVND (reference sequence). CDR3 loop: CASKYGNTGELFF. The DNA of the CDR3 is TGTGCCAGTAAATACGGCAACACCGGGGAGCTGTTTTTT.

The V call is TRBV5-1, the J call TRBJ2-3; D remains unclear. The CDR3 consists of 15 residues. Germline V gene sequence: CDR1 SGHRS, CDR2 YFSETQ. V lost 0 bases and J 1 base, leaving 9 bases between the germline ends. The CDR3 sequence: CASSLVLLGTDTQYF. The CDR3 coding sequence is TGCGCCAGCAGCTTGGTGCTTTTAGGCACAGATACGCAGTATTTT.

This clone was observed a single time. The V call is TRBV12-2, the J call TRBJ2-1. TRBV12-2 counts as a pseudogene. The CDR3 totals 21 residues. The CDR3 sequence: CASRQVRAAVWNPVRVNEQFF. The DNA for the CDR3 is TGTGCAAGTCGCCAAGTAAGGGCTGCGGTATGGAATCCAGTAAGGGTCAATGAGCAGTTCTTC.

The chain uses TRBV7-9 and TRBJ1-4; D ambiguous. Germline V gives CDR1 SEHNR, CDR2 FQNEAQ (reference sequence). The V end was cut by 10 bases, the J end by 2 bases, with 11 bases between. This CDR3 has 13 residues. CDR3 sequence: CATGSETNEKLFF. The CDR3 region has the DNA TGTGCCACGGGCTCGGAGACTAATGAAAAACTGTTTTTT.

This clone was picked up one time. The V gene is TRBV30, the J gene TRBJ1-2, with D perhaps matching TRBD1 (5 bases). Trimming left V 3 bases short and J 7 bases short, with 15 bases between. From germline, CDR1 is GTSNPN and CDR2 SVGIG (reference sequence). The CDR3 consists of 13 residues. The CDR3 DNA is TGTGCCTGGAGAACCTCGGGGGGTCCTGGCTACACCTTC. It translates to CAWRTSGGPGYTF.

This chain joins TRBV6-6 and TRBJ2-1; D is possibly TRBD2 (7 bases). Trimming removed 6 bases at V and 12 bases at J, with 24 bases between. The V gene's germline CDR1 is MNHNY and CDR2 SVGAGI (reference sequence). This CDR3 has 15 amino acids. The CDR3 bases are TGTGCCAGCAGGCCCCGGGACCAGGGAGGGGGGGGGCAGTTCTTC. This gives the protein CASRPRDQGGGGQFF.

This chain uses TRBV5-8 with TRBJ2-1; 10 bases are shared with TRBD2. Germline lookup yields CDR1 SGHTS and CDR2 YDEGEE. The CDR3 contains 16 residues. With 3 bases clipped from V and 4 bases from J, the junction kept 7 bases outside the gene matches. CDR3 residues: CASSYYLLAGYNEQFF. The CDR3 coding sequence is TGTGCCAGCAGCTATTACCTACTAGCGGGGTACAATGAGCAGTTCTTC.

This CDR3 reads CASSLGWGTDTQYF. DNA for the CDR3: TGCGCCAGCAGCTTAGGGTGGGGGACAGATACGCAGTATTTT. The gene calls are TRBV5-1 and TRBJ2-3, with D perhaps being TRBD1 or TRBD2 (5 bases each). CDR1 is SGHRS, CDR2 YFSETQ, per germline. The CDR3 is 14 residues long. V gave up 2 bases and J gave up 3 bases, with 10 bases separating them.

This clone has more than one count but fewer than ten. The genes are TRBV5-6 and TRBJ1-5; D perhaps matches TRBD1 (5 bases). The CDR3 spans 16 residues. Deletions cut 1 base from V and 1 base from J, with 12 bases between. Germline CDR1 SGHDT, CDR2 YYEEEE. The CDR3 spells CASSLWGGGSNQPQHF. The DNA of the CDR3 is TGTGCCAGCAGCTTGTGGGGCGGGGGGAGCAATCAGCCCCAGCATTTT.

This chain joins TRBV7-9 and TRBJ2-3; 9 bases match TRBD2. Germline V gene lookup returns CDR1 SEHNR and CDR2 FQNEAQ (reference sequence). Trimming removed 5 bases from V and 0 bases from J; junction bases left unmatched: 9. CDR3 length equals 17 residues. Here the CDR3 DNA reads TGTGCCAGCAGCCCCTATCCCACTAGCGGGAGCACAGATACGCAGTATTTT. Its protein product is CASSPYPTSGSTDTQYF.

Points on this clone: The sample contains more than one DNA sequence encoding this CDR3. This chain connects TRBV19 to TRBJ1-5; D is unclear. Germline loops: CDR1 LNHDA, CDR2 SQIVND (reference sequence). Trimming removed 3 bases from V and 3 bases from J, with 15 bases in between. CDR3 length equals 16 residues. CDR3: CASSITRASDNQPQHF. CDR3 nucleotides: TGTGCCAGTAGTATTACCCGGGCATCTGACAATCAGCCCCAGCATTTT.

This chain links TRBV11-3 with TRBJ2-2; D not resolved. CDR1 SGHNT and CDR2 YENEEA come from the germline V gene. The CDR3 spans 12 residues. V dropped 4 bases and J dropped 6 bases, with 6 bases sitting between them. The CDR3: CASSYGAGELFF. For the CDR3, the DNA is TGTGCCAGCAGCTATGGGGCCGGGGAGCTGTTTTTT.

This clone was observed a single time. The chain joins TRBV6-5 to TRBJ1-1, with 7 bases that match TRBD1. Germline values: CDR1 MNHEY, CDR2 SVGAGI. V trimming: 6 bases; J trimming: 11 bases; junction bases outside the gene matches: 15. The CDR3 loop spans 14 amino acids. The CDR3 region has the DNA TGTGCCAGCAGAATGAGTGGAGGGGGCGAGACGGCTTTCTTT. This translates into CASRMSGGGETAFF.

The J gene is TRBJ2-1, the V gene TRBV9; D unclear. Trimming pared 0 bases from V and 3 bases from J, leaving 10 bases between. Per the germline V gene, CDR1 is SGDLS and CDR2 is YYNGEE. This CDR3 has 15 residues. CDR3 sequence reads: CASSVGIGNYNEQFF. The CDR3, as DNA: TGTGCCAGCAGCGTAGGGATTGGGAACTACAATGAGCAGTTCTTC.